The text below deals with one T cell receptor (beta chain). The antigen remains undetermined. The CDR3 loop spans 14 amino acids. Germline-derived CDR1 and CDR2 are MDHEN and SYDVKM. V was pared by 10 bases and J by 8 bases, with 11 bases of the junction left unmatched. Among the donors, all were healthy bone marrow donors. Primers for the PCR totalled 60 Vbeta and 13 Jbeta. The table came from immunoSEQ multiplex PCR; TCRdb's copy has only in-frame clones and leaves some out. Of about 120,000 clones detected, about three quarters appear once; the ten largest clones hold 2.7%. The data belong to a study of cytomegalovirus exposure and HLA in healthy donors. About the research overall: Ancestry clustering placed more than 80% of 350 to 500 genotyped donors in the Caucasian-associated cluster.

Study conclusions and caveats: The availability of immune exposure information extended only to CMV serostatus.

V gene TRBV28 combines with J gene TRBJ2-3; TRBD2 agrees at 11 bases. Sequenced input: PBMCs. This TCR was recovered from a woman in her thirties or forties in good health and CMV-seropositive. The CDR3 sequence is CATQTSGAERTQYF. In DNA form, the CDR3 reads TGTGCCACCCAGACTAGCGGGGCTGAACGTACGCAGTATTTT.